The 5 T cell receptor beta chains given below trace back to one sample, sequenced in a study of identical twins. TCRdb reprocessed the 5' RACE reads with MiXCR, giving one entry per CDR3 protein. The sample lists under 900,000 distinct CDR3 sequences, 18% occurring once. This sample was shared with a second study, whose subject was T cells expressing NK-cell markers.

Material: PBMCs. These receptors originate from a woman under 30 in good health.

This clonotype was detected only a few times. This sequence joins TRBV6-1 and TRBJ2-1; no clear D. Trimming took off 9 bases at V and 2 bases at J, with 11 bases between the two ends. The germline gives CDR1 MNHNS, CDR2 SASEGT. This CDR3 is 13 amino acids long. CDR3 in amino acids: CASKKVAYNEQFF. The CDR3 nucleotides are TGTGCCAGTAAAAAGGTGGCCTACAATGAGCAGTTCTTC.

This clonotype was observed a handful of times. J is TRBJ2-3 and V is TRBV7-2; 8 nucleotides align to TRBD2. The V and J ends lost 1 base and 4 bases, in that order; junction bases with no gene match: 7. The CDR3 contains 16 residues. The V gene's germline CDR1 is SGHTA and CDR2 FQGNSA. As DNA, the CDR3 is TGTGCCAGCAGCTTAGTGGCCAGCGGGAGCTCAGATACGCAGTATTTT. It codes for CASSLVASGSSDTQYF. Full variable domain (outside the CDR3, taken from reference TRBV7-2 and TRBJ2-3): GAGVSQSPSNKVTEKGKDVELRCDPISGHTALYWYRQSLGQGLEFLIYFQGNSAPDKSGLPSDRFSAERTGGSVSTLTIQRTQQEDSAVYLCASSLVASGSSDTQYFGPGTRLTVL.

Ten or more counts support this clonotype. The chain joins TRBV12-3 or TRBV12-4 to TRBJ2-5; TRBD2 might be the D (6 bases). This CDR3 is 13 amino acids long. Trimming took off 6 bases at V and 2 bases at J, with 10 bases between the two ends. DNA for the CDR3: TGTGCCAGCAGCCTTCGGGAGCAAGAGACCCAGTACTTC. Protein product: CASSLREQETQYF.

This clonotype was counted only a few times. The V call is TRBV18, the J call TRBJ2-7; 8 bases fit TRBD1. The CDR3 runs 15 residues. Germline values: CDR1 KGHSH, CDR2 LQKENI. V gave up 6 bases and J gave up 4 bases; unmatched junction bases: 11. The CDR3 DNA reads TGTGCCAGCTCCCCTGGACAGGGTACGGGTTACGAGCAGTACTTC. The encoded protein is CASSPGQGTGYEQYF.

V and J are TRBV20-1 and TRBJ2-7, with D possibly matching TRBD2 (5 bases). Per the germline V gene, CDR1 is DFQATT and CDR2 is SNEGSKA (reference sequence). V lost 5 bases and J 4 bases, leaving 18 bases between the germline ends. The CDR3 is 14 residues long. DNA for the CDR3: TGCAGTGCTCGTCAAGGACTCTTGTCTTACGAGCAGTACTTC. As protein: CSARQGLLSYEQYF.